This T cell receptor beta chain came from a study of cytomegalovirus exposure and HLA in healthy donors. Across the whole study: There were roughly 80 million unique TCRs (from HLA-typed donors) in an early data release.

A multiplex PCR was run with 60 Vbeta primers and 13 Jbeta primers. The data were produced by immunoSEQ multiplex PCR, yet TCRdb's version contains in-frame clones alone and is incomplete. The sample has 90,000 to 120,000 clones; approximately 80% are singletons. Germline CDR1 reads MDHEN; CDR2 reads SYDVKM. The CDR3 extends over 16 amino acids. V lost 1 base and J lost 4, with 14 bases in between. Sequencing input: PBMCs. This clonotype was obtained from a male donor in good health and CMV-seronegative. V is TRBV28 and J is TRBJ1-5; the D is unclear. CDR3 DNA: TGTGCCAGCAGTTTATATGACGGACTACCGAATCAGCCCCAGCATTTT. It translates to CASSLYDGLPNQPQHF.